This T cell receptor (beta chain) is from a study of blood T cell repertoires in COVID-19. Whole-study context: Both acute and convalescent COVID-19 samples were obtained from the United States, Italy and Spain. Sources were T cells, B-cell-depleted T cells, or PBMCs; the material itself was cDNA or gDNA.

Under the authors' procedure: Reference gene primers were amplified, and this amplification served to estimate nucleated cell counts. Assay: immunoSEQ multiplex PCR; the TCRdb copy retains only in-frame clones and omits some. That table is the source of V, J and clone size, and D and trimming were worked out from the DNA. Among over 250,000 clones, about 85% were seen once, and the ten largest hold more than 10%. The TCR originated in a human donor in a cohort sampled during active COVID-19. Sequencing was carried out using peripheral blood.

CDR3 sequence reads: CASSLKGASSGNTIYF. The CDR3 nucleotides are TGTGCCAGCAGCTTGAAGGGGGCTTCCTCTGGAAACACCATATATTTT. V is TRBV5-4 and J is TRBJ1-3; TRBD1 aligns across 7 bases. V lost 1 base to trimming and J lost 0 bases; unmatched junction nucleotides: 4. CDR3 size: 16 residues. The V gene's germline CDR1 is SGHNT and CDR2 YYREEE (reference sequence).